This entry lists 2 T cell receptor beta chains sequenced from one sample in a study of vaccination effects on CD4 cells after COVID-19. No antigen has been assigned to these receptors. Using immunoSEQ multiplex PCR, the repertoire was profiled, and TCRdb retains in-frame clones only, with some absent. The table has 40,000 to 50,000 clones, roughly 70% seen once. Using viral peptide pools, the ViraFEST assay grew out antigen-specific CD4+ T cells prior to sequencing. Cultured cells yielded isolated CD4+ T cells after 10 days. Nobody among the vaccine recipients had prior SARS-CoV-2 infection (nucleocapsid antibodies were negative). The starting material was CD4+ T cells from PBMCs cultured with HCoV-OC43 spike peptides, obtained before COVID-19 vaccination. The subset is: HCoV-OC43 spike overlapping peptide pool stimulation. The origin of the receptors is a human donor who received a COVID-19 vaccine.

The gene calls are TRBV4-2 and TRBJ1-5; TRBD1 might be the D (6 bases). The CDR3 spans 15 residues. CDR1 LGHNA and CDR2 YNFKEQ come from the germline V gene. Trimming removed 4 bases from V and 0 bases from J, with 10 bases in between. The CDR3 loop is CASSPGAYSNQPQHF. The CDR3 DNA sequence: TGTGCCAGCAGCCCGGGGGCTTATAGCAATCAGCCCCAGCATTTT.

The chain uses TRBV11-3 and TRBJ2-3; 7 bases align to TRBD2. The germline V gene has CDR1 SGHNT and CDR2 YENEEA. The J segment lost 0 bases and the V segment lost 1 base, leaving 16 bases of the junction unmatched. The CDR3 contains 20 residues. The CDR3 reads CASSLGRWELSGGSTDTQYF. DNA of the CDR3: TGTGCCAGCAGCTTAGGACGGTGGGAGTTGTCCGGGGGGAGCACAGATACGCAGTATTTT.